The source of this T cell receptor beta chain is a study of cytomegalovirus exposure and HLA in healthy donors. General study points: The classifier, whose performance was assessed in both the original and validation cohorts, reportedly diagnosed cytomegalovirus status with high specificity and sensitivity.

With 60 Vbeta and 13 Jbeta primers, the PCR was carried out. Measured with immunoSEQ multiplex PCR; TCRdb has only the in-frame clones, and not every one. The repertoire holds approximately 190,000 clones, with around four fifths as singletons. As to this clone: Antigen unknown. One end of the junction is discordant with germline, which a read error may explain. The sample carries other DNA sequences with the same CDR3.

Per germline, CDR1 SEHNR and CDR2 FQNEAQ (reference sequence). The CDR3 consists of 17 residues. The sequence was obtained from a man between 35 and 55 years old in good health and CMV-seropositive. The sample consisted of PBMCs. The chain uses TRBV7-9 and TRBJ2-3; TRBD1 aligns across 8 bases. CDR3 DNA sequence: TGCGCCAGCAGCTTCTCCTTCCGGACAGGGAACACAGATACGCAGTATTTT. It codes for CASSFSFRTGNTDTQYF.